This T cell receptor (beta chain) derives from a study of cytomegalovirus exposure and HLA in healthy donors. Study conclusions and caveats: Earlier findings revealed that most TCR beta V segments proved productive either about 87% or about 30% of the time.

This CDR3 region has 19 residues. Trimming pared 1 base from V and 1 base from J, leaving 22 bases between. From germline, CDR1 is SGHAT and CDR2 FQNNGV. This PCR relied on a set of 60 Vbeta primers and 13 Jbeta primers. The data were produced by immunoSEQ multiplex PCR, yet TCRdb's version contains in-frame clones alone and is incomplete. Here the sample spans about 130,000 clones, 60% to 85% being singletons. In the case of this clone: What it recognizes is unknown.

This receptor was taken from a man aged 25 to 45 in good health and CMV-seronegative. Sequencing was carried out using PBMCs. The chain joins TRBV11-2 to TRBJ2-5; D is undetermined. The CDR3: CASSLVPLDLTLFQETQYF. CDR3 sequence (DNA): TGTGCCAGCAGCTTAGTTCCCCTAGATCTGACCCTATTCCAAGAGACCCAGTACTTC. Combining the CDR3 with reference TRBV11-2 and TRBJ2-5 gives the whole variable domain EAGVAQSPRYKIIEKRQSVAFWCNPISGHATLYWYQQILGQGPKLLIQFQNNGVVDDSQLPKDRFSAERLKGVDSTLKIQPAKLEDSAVYLCASSLVPLDLTLFQETQYFGPGTRLLVL.